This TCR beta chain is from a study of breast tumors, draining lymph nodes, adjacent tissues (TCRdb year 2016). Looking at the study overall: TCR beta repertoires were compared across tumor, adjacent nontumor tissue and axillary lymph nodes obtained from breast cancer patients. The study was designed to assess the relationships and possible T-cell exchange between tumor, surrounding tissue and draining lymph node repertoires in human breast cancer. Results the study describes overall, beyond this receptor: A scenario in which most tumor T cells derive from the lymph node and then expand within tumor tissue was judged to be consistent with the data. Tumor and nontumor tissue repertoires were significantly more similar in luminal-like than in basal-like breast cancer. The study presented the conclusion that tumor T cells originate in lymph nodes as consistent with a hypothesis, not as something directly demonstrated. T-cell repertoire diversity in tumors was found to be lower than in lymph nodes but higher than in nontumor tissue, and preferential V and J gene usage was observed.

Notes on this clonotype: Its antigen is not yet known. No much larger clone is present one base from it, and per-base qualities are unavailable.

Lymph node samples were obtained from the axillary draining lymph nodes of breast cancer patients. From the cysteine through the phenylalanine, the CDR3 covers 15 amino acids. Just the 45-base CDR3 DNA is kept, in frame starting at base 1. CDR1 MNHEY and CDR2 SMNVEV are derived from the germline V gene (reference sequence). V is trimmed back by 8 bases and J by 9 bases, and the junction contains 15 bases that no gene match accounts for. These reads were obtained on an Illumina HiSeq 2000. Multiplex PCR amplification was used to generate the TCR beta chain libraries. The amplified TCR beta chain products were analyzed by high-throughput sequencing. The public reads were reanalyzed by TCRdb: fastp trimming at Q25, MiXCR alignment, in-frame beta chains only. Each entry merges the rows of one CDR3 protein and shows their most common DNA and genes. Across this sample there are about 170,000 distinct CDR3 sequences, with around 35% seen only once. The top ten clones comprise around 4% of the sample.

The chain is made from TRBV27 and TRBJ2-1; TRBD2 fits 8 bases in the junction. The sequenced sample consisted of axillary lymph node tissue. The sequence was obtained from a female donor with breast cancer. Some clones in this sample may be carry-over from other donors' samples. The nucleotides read TGTGCCAGCCTCCCCCGGGGGGGGTCACGGGGTGAGCAGTTCTTC. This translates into CASLPRGGSRGEQFF.